Listed below are T cell receptor beta chains from one sample, sequenced in a study of naive and memory T cell subsets. TCRdb re-derived calls from the UMI-ligation and nested PCR reads in MiXCR, one entry per CDR3 protein. The sample has roughly 36,000 distinct CDR3 sequences, 8% to 13% seen once; the top ten hold about 4.2%. This material consisted of skin, taken from a tuberculin skin test site. These TCRs come from an adult in good health. CDR3s include the opening cysteine and the closing phenylalanine or tryptophan. The order of the fields is J gene, D gene, clone size, V gene, CDR3 DNA, CDR3 protein. D genes are given only for firm matches. Size is stated for part of the rows, as once, few or many counts, or as a class when the clone is expanded.

TRBJ2-5,NA,many,TRBV11-2,TGTGCCAGCAGCAGGACAGTCCAAGAGACCCAGTACTTC,CASSRTVQETQYF
TRBJ1-5,NA,NA,TRBV12-3/TRBV12-4,TGTGCCAGCAGTTTAGACAGTAGCAATCAGCCCCAGCATTTT,CASSLDSSNQPQHF
TRBJ1-6,NA,NA,TRBV25-1,TGTGCCAGCAGTATCGCCTTGGGGGATAATTCACCCCTCCACTTT,CASSIALGDNSPLHF
TRBJ2-2,TRBD1,NA,TRBV20-1,TGCAGTGCTATCAGGACAGGGGTGAACACCGGGGAGCTGTTTTTT,CSAIRTGVNTGELFF
TRBJ2-3,NA,few,TRBV5-1,TGCGCCAGCAGCTATCAACGGTCTGCAGATACGCAGTATTTT,CASSYQRSADTQYF
TRBJ2-7,NA,NA,TRBV28,TGTGCCGCAACCAGGGGGAGGGGAAGCTCCTACGAGCAGTACTTC,CAATRGRGSSYEQYF
TRBJ1-1,NA,many,TRBV2,TGTGCCAGCATTCCACAAACACCTAACACTGAAGCTTTCTTT,CASIPQTPNTEAFF
TRBJ1-2,TRBD1,NA,TRBV19,TGTGCCAGTACCCATACAGGGGATGCTAACTATGGCTACACCTTC,CASTHTGDANYGYTF
TRBJ1-1,NA,NA,TRBV27,TGTGCCAGCAGTTTAGAAAGCCAAGGAGCTTTCTTT,CASSLESQGAFF
TRBJ1-2,NA,many,TRBV5-1,TGCGCCAGCTCGGGACAAACTAACTATGGCTACACCTTC,CASSGQTNYGYTF
TRBJ2-5,NA,medium-sized,TRBV29-1,TGCAGCGTTGAATCAGGGGCGGGGGAGACCCAGTACTTC,CSVESGAGETQYF
TRBJ2-1,TRBD2,many,TRBV27,TGTGCCAGCAGAGATTTGACTAGCGGGTACAATGAGCAGTTCTTC,CASRDLTSGYNEQFF
TRBJ2-5,NA,NA,TRBV3-1,TGTGCCAGCAGCCAGGTAGAGACCCAGTACTTC,CASSQVETQYF
TRBJ2-1,TRBD2,many,TRBV20-1,TGCAGTGCCAATGTTGCGGGAGTACACAATGAGCAGTTCTTC,CSANVAGVHNEQFF
TRBJ2-2,TRBD2,few,TRBV9,TGTGCCAGCAGCGCTCCCGGTGTCACTAGCGGGAGGAGGGGGGAGCTGTTTTTT,CASSAPGVTSGRRGELFF
TRBJ2-3,TRBD1,few,TRBV20-1,TGCAGTGCTAGAGATCTCAGGACAGGGTCGTATTTT,CSARDLRTGSYF
TRBJ2-5,NA,few,TRBV29-1,TGCAGCGTTGAAGCCAGCCAAGAGACCCAGTACTTC,CSVEASQETQYF
TRBJ2-6,TRBD1,NA,TRBV5-1,TGCGCCAGCAGCGGGGACAGGCGCTCTGGGGCCAACGTCCTGACTTTC,CASSGDRRSGANVLTF
TRBJ1-6,NA,NA,TRBV7-9,TGTGCCAGCAGCTTACAAACTATGCGATCACCCCTCCACTTT,CASSLQTMRSPLHF
TRBJ2-2,NA,many,TRBV20-1,TGCAGTGCTAGACCTCTAGGACCGCGATTTAACACCGGGGAGCTGTTTTTT,CSARPLGPRFNTGELFF
TRBJ2-2,NA,many,TRBV4-1,TGCGCCAGCAGCCAAGATCTTCACACCGGGGAGCTGTTTTTT,CASSQDLHTGELFF
TRBJ1-2,TRBD1,NA,TRBV6-5,TGTGCCAGCAGTTACGGGACAGGACAAACTAACTATGGCTACACCTTC,CASSYGTGQTNYGYTF
TRBJ2-3,NA,NA,TRBV6-5,TGTGCCAGTTCAGGAAGAGGGTGCACAGATACGCAGTATTTT,CASSGRGCTDTQYF
TRBJ2-7,NA,NA,TRBV2,TGTGCCAGCAGAGAAGGGACACAGGGATCCTACGAGCAGTACTTC,CASREGTQGSYEQYF
TRBJ2-4,NA,NA,TRBV20-1,TGCAGTGCTTTATTCGGGACAGCCAAAAACATTCAGTACTTC,CSALFGTAKNIQYF
TRBJ2-7,NA,medium-sized,TRBV29-1,TGCAGCGTTGAAGACCCAGGCTCCTACGAGCAGTACTTC,CSVEDPGSYEQYF
TRBJ2-1,NA,NA,TRBV19,TGTGCCAGTAGTATGTACAGCTACAATGAGCAGTTCTTC,CASSMYSYNEQFF
TRBJ2-1,TRBD1,many,TRBV29-1,TGCAGCGTTGAAGGAAACCTCAGGGGGAACTACAATGAGCAGTTCTTC,CSVEGNLRGNYNEQFF
TRBJ2-1,NA,many,TRBV30,TGTGCCTGGAGTCCTCGGGGGAGCCGCTACAATGAGCAGTTCTTC,CAWSPRGSRYNEQFF
TRBJ2-2,NA,few,TRBV7-9,TGTGCCAGCAGCTTAGGGAGCTGGGGCGCCGGGGAGCTGTTTTTT,CASSLGSWGAGELFF
TRBJ1-1,NA,many,TRBV29-1,TGCAGCGCGTGGGGACGGGAGACCACTGAAGCTTTCTTT,CSAWGRETTEAFF
TRBJ1-2,NA,NA,TRBV27,TGTGCCAGCAGTTTGGCCATAGACTATGGCTACACCTTC,CASSLAIDYGYTF
TRBJ2-3,NA,medium-sized,TRBV15,TGTGCCACCAGCAGAGATGTGGCCACAGATACGCAGTATTTT,CATSRDVATDTQYF
TRBJ1-2,NA,few,TRBV13,TGTGCCAGCAGCGAGGATACCCGGGACCGAGCTAACTATGGCTACACCTTC,CASSEDTRDRANYGYTF
TRBJ2-1,NA,many,TRBV5-5,TGTGCCGCGCCCCAGACAGAAATTTACAATGAGCAGTTCTTC,CAAPQTEIYNEQFF
TRBJ2-6,TRBD1,medium-sized,TRBV20-1,TGCAGTGCTGTAGACAGGGCGGCCGGGGCCAACGTCCTGACTTTC,CSAVDRAAGANVLTF
TRBJ2-3,NA,many,TRBV11-2,TGTGCCAGCAGCTTAGATTACGGCGGAGGGACAGATACGCAGTATTTT,CASSLDYGGGTDTQYF
TRBJ1-1,NA,many,TRBV12-3/TRBV12-4,TGTGCCAGCAGTTTAGCGGGGACGGACACTGAAGCTTTCTTT,CASSLAGTDTEAFF
TRBJ2-2,TRBD2,few,TRBV20-1,TGCAGTGCTAGAGACGCCGGGACTAGGGGGGCCGGGGAGCTGTTTTTT,CSARDAGTRGAGELFF
TRBJ2-5,NA,NA,TRBV6-1,TGTGCCAGCAGGGGGGCCCAAGAGACCCAGTACTTC,CASRGAQETQYF
TRBJ1-4,NA,few,TRBV14,TGTGCCAGCGCCAGGGGAATTAATGAAAAACTGTTTTTT,CASARGINEKLFF
TRBJ2-7,TRBD2,NA,TRBV7-9,TGTGCCAGCAGCCCTCGGGGGGGAGCGAACGAGCAGTACTTC,CASSPRGGANEQYF
TRBJ2-5,TRBD1,NA,TRBV11-2,TGTGCCAGCAGTCGGACAGGGAGGAGAGAGACCCAGTACTTC,CASSRTGRRETQYF
TRBJ2-5,NA,once,TRBV5-1,TGCGCCAGCAGCTTGCTATCACCGAGGGAGACCCAGTACTTC,CASSLLSPRETQYF
TRBJ1-4,NA,NA,TRBV18,TGTGCCAGCTCACCACGGTGGGACGCAACTAATGAAAAACTGTTTTTT,CASSPRWDATNEKLFF
TRBJ1-2,TRBD1,many,TRBV29-1,TGCAGCGTTGAAGTCGACAGGGCGAACTATGGCTACACCTTC,CSVEVDRANYGYTF
TRBJ2-2,NA,few,TRBV7-3,TGTGCCAGCAGCCCCCGGATTACGAACACCGGGGAGCTGTTTTTT,CASSPRITNTGELFF
TRBJ1-1,TRBD1,NA,TRBV6-6,TGTGCCAGCAGTTACGGACAGGGAACTGAAGCTTTCTTT,CASSYGQGTEAFF
TRBJ1-1,NA,few,TRBV6-2/TRBV6-3,TGTGCCAGCACCCCCAGACAGGAGAACACTGAAGCTTTCTTT,CASTPRQENTEAFF
TRBJ2-5,NA,many,TRBV5-6,TGTGCCAGCAGCTCCCTCGGTCCGCAAGAGACCCAGTACTTC,CASSSLGPQETQYF
TRBJ1-4,NA,NA,TRBV2,TGTGCCAGCAGAACAGGGTTTTCAGGACGGGAAAAACTGTTTTTT,CASRTGFSGREKLFF
TRBJ2-1,NA,many,TRBV6-2/TRBV6-3,TGTGCCAGCAGTTACTCGCGAGCGTACTTTGAGCAGTTCTTC,CASSYSRAYFEQFF
TRBJ1-2,NA,NA,TRBV6-5,TGTGCCAGCAGTTACTCCTCCAGCGCGGGCGACACCTTC,CASSYSSSAGDTF
TRBJ2-7,NA,few,TRBV6-1,TGTGCCAGCAGTGAAGCGTTGAGGGACTGGGGCTACGAGCAGTACTTC,CASSEALRDWGYEQYF
TRBJ1-4,NA,NA,TRBV12-3/TRBV12-4,TGTGCCAGCAGTTTGGCTCTGAGTAATGAAAAACTGTTTTTT,CASSLALSNEKLFF
TRBJ2-7,NA,few,TRBV28,TGTGCCAGCAGGACTTTGGCGGGATCCGGGCAGTACTTC,CASRTLAGSGQYF
TRBJ2-3,NA,few,TRBV7-8,TGTGCCAGCAGCCATTGGGGGGATACGCAGTATTTT,CASSHWGDTQYF
TRBJ2-7,TRBD2,many,TRBV6-6,TGTGCCAGCAGTTACGAAACTAGCGGGAGGTACGAGCAGTACTTC,CASSYETSGRYEQYF
TRBJ2-5,TRBD2,few,TRBV6-2/TRBV6-3,TGTGCCAGCAGTTACTCAGGACTAGAGGGGCAGACCCAGTACTTC,CASSYSGLEGQTQYF